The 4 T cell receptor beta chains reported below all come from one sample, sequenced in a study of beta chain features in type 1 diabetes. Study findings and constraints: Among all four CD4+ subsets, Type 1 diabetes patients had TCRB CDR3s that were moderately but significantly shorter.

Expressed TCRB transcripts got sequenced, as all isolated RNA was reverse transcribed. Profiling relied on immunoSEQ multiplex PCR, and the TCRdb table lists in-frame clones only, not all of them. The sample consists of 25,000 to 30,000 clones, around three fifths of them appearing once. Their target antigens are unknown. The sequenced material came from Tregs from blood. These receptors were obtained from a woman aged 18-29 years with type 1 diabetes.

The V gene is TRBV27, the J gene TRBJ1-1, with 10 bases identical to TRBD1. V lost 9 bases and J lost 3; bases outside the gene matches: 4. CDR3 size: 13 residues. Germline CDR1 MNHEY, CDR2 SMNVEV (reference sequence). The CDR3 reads CASKTGGYTEAFF. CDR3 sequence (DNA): TGTGCCAGTAAGACAGGGGGCTACACTGAAGCTTTCTTT.

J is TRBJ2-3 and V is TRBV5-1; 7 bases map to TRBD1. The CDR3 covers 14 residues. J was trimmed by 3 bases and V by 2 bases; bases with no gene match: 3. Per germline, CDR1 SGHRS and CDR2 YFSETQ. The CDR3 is CASSFSDRTDTQYF. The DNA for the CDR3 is TGCGCCAGCAGCTTTTCGGACAGGACAGATACGCAGTATTTT.

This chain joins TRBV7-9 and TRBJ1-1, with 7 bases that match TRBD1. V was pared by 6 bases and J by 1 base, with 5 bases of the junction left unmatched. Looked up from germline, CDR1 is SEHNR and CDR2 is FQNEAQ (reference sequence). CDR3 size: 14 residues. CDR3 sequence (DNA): TGTGCCAGCAGGGGCGGGACAGCGAACACTGAAGCTTTCTTT. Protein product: CASRGGTANTEAFF.

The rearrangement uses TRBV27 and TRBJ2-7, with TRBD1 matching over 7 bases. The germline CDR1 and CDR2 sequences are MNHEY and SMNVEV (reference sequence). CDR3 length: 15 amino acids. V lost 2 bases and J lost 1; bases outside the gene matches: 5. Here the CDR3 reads CASSLKGAGSYEQYV. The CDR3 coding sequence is TGTGCCAGCAGTTTAAAGGGGGCTGGTTCCTACGAGCAGTACGTC.